A single sample gave rise to the 2 T cell receptor beta chains below, sequenced in a study of CD8+ T cells in alopecia areata. Isolated RNA was reverse transcribed into cDNA used as the sequencing template. The table came from immunoSEQ multiplex PCR; TCRdb's copy has only in-frame clones and leaves some out. The sample includes some 130,000 clones, over 50% seen only once; the top ten take 4.5% to 5.5%. The starting material was CD4+ T cells sorted from blood, obtained at week 0. The receptors come from a human donor with alopecia areata.

Concerning this clone: One end of the junction varies from germline; a read error may be responsible. The V and J genes are TRBV5-6 and TRBJ2-3; D perhaps matches TRBD1 (5 bases). Germline assignment: CDR1 SGHDT and CDR2 YYEEEE. The CDR3 totals 12 residues. The CDR3 protein is CASGLAGDTQYF. The CDR3 DNA reads as TGTGCCAGCGGCTTGGCAGGGGATACGCAGTATTTT.

The rearrangement uses TRBV7-2 and TRBJ2-5, with 9 bases aligning to TRBD2. The length of the CDR3 is 18 residues. The germline CDR1 and CDR2 sequences are SGHTA and FQGNSA. V trimming: 0 bases; J trimming: 3 bases; junction bases outside the gene matches: 11. The CDR3 here is CASSLALEAGGSKETQYF. Here the CDR3 DNA reads TGTGCCAGCAGCTTAGCTTTGGAAGCGGGGGGATCAAAAGAGACCCAGTACTTC.